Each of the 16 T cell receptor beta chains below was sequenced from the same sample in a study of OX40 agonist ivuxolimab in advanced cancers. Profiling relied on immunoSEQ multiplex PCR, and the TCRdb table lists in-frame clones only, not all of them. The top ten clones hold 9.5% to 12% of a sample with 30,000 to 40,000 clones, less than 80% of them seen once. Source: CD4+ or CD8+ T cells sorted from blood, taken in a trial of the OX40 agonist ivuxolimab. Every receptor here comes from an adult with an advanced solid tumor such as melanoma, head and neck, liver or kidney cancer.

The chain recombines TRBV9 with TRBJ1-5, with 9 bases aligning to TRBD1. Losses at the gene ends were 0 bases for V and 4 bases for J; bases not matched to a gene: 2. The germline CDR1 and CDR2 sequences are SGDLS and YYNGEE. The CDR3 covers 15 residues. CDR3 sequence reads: CASSVDGQGNQPQHF. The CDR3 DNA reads TGTGCCAGCAGCGTAGATGGACAGGGGAATCAGCCCCAGCATTTT.

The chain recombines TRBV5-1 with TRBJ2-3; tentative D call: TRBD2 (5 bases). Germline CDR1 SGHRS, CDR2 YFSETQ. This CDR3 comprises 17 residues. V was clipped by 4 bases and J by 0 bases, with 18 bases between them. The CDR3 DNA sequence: TGCGCCAGCAGCCTAAGGACTGCAGCTACTAGCACAGATACGCAGTATTTT. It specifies CASSLRTAATSTDTQYF. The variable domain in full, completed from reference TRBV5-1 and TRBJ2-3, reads KAGVTQTPRYLIKTRGQQVTLSCSPISGHRSVSWYQQTPGQGLQFLFEYFSETQRNKGNFPGRFSGRQFSNSRSEMNVSTLELGDSALYLCASSLRTAATSTDTQYFGPGTRLTVL.

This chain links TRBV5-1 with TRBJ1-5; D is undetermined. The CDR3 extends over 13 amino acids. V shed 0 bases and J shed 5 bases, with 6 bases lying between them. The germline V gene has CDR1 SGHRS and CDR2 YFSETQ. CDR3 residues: CASSLDPDQPQHF. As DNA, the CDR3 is TGCGCCAGCAGCTTGGATCCCGATCAGCCCCAGCATTTT.

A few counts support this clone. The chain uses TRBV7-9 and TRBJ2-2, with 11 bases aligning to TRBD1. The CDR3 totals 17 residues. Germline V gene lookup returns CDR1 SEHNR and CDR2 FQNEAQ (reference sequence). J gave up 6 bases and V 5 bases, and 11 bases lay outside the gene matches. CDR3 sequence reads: CASSPPQDRGRAGELFF. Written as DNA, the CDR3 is TGTGCCAGCAGCCCGCCGCAGGACAGGGGGCGAGCCGGGGAGCTGTTTTTT.

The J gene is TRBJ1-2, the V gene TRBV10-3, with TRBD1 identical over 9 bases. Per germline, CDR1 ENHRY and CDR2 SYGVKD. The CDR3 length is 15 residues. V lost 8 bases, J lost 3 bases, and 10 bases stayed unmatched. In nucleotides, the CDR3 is TGTGCCATCGGGGGGGAGGGACAGGGTGACTATGGCTACACCTTC. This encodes CAIGGEGQGDYGYTF.

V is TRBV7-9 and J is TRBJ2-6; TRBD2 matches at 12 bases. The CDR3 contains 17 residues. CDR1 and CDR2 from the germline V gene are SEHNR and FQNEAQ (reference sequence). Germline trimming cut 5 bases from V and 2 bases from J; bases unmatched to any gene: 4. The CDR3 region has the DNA TGTGCCAGCAGCCTGACTAGCGGGGGAGCTGGGGCCAACGTCCTGACTTTC. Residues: CASSLTSGGAGANVLTF.

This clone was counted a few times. In DNA, the CDR3 is TGTGCCAGCAGTCGGACAGCTACTAACTATGGCTACACCTTC. Translating it yields CASSRTATNYGYTF. V is TRBV27 and J is TRBJ1-2; perhaps TRBD1 as D (6 bases). This CDR3 has 14 amino acids. CDR1 MNHEY and CDR2 SMNVEV come from the germline V gene (reference sequence). V was clipped by 5 bases and J by 0 bases, with 10 bases between them.

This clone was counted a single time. The CDR3 sequence: CASSLRDGIRSEQYF. CDR3 DNA sequence: TGTGCCAGCAGCCTACGAGACGGAATACGTAGCGAGCAGTACTTC. The chain couples TRBV9 to TRBJ2-7; no clear D. The germline V gene encodes CDR1 SGDLS and CDR2 YYNGEE. The CDR3 has 15 amino acids. V shed 4 bases and J shed 6 bases, with 20 bases lying between them.

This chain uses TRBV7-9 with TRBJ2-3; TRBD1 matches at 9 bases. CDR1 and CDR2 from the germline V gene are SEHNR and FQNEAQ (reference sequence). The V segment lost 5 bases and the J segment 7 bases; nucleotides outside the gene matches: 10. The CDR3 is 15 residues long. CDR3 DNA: TGTGCCAGCAGCCGGGAACGGGACAGGGACAATACGCAGTATTTT. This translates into CASSRERDRDNTQYF.

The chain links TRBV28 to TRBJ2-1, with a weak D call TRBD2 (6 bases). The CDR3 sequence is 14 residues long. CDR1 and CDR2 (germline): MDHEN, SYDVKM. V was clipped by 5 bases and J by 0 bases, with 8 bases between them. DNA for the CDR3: TGTGCCAGCAGTCCGACTAGCTCCTACAATGAGCAGTTCTTC. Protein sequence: CASSPTSSYNEQFF.

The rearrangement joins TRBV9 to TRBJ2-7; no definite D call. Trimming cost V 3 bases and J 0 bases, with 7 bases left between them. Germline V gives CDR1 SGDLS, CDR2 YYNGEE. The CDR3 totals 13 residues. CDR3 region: CASSATPSYEQYF. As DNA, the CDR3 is TGTGCCAGCAGCGCGACACCCTCCTACGAGCAGTACTTC. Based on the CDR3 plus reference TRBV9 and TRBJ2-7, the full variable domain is DSGVTQTPKHLITATGQRVTLRCSPRSGDLSVYWYQQSLDQGLQFLIQYYNGEERAKGNILERFSAQQFPDLHSELNLSSLELGDSALYFCASSATPSYEQYFGPGTRLTVT.

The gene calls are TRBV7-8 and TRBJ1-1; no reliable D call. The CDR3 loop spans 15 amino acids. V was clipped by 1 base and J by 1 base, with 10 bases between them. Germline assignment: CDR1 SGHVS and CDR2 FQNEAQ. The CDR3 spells CASSLVRMGNTEAFF. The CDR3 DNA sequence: TGTGCCAGCAGCTTAGTTCGGATGGGGAACACTGAAGCTTTCTTT.

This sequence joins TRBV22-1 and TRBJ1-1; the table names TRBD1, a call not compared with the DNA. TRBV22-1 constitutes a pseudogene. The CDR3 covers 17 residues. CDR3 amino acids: CPGTPRTGGLMNTEAFF. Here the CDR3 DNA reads TGTCCTGGGACCCCACGGACAGGGGGCCTTATGAACACTGAAGCTTTCTTT.

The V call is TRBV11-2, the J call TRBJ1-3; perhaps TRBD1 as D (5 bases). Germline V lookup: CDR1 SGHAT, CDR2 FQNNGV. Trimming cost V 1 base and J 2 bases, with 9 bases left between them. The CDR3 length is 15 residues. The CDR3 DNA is TGTGCCAGCAGCTTAGCGGGGCTCACTGGAAACACCATATATTTT. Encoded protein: CASSLAGLTGNTIYF. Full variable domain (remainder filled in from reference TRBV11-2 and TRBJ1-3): EAGVAQSPRYKIIEKRQSVAFWCNPISGHATLYWYQQILGQGPKLLIQFQNNGVVDDSQLPKDRFSAERLKGVDSTLKIQPAKLEDSAVYLCASSLAGLTGNTIYFGEGSWLTVV.

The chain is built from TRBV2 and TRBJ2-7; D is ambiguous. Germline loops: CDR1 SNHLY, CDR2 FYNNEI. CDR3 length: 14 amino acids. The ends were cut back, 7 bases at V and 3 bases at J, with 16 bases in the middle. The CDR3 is CASKRDGNLYEQYF. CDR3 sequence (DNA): TGTGCCAGCAAACGAGACGGAAACCTCTACGAGCAGTACTTC. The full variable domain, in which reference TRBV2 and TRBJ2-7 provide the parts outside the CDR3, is EPEVTQTPSHQVTQMGQEVILRCVPISNHLYFYWYRQILGQKVEFLVSFYNNEISEKSEIFDDQFSVERPDGSNFTLKIRSTKLEDSAMYFCASKRDGNLYEQYFGPGTRLTVT.

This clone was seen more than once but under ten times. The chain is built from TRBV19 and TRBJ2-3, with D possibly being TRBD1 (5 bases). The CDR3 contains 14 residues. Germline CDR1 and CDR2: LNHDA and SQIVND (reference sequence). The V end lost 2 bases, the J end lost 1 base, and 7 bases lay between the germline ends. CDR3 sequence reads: CASSILQGTDTQYF. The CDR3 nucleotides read TGTGCCAGTAGTATATTACAGGGCACAGATACGCAGTATTTT.